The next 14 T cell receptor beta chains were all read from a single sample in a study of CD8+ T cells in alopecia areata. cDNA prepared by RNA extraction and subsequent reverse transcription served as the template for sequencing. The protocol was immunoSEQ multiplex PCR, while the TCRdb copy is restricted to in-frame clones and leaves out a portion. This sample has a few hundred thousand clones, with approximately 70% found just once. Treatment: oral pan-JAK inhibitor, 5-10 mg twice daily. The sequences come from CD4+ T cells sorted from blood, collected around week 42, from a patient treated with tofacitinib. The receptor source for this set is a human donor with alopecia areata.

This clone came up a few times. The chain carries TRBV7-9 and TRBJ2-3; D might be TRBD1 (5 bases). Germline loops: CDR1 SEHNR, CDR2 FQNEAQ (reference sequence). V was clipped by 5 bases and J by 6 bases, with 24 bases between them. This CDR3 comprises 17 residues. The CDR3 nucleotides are TGTGCCAGCAGCAGTACCGGGCTAGGGGCCACAATGGATACGCAGTATTTT. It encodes CASSSTGLGATMDTQYF.

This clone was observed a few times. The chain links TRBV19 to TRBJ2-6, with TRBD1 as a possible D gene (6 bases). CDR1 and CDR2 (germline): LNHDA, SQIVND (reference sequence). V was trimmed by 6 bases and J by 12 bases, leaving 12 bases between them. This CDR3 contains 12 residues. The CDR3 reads CASSTGQSVLTF. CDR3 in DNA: TGTGCCAGTAGCACCGGACAGAGCGTCCTGACTTTC.

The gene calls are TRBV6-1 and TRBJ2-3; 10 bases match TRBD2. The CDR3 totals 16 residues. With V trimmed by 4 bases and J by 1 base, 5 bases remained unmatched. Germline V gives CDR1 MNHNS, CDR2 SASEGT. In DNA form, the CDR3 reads TGTGCCAGCAGTGCCAGGACTAGCGGCCGCACAGATACGCAGTATTTT. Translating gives CASSARTSGRTDTQYF.

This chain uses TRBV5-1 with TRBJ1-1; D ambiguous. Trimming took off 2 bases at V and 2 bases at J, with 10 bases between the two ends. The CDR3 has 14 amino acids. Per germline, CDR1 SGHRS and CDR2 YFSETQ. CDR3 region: CASSFGVINTEAFF. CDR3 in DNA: TGCGCCAGCAGCTTTGGGGTCATTAACACTGAAGCTTTCTTT.

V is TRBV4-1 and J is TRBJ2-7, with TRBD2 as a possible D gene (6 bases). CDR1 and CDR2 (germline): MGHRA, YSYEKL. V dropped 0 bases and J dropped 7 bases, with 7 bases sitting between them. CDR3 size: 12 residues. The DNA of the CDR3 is TGCGCCAGCAGCCAAGAAGGGAGGGAGCAGTACTTC. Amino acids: CASSQEGREQYF.

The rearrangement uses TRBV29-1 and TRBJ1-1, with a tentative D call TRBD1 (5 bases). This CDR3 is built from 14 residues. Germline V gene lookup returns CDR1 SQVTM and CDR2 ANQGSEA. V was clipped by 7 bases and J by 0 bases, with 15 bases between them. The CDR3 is CSAAGSQVNTEAFF. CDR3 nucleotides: TGCAGCGCCGCAGGGTCGCAAGTGAACACTGAAGCTTTCTTT.

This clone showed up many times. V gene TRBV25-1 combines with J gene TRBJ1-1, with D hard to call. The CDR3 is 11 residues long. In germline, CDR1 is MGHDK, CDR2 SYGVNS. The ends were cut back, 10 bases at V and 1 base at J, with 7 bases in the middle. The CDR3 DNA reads TGTGCCACCAGACGGAACACTGAAGCTTTCTTT. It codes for CATRRNTEAFF.

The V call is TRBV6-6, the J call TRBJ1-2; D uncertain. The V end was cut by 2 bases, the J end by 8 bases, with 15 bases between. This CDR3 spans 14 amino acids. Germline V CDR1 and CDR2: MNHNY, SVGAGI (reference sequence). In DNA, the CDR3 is TGTGCCAGCAGTTACAAAGTGTCGGCGGGAGGCTACACCTTC. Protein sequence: CASSYKVSAGGYTF.

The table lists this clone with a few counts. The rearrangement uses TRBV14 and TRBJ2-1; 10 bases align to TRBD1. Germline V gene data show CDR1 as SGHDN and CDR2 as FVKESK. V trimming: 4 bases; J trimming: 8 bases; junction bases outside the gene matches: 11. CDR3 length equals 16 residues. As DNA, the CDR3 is TGTGCCAGCAGCCCCCAAAAGGGGACAGGGGCAGATGAGCAGTTCTTC. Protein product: CASSPQKGTGADEQFF. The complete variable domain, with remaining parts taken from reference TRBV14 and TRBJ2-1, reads EAGVTQFPSHSVIEKGQTVTLRCDPISGHDNLYWYRRVMGKEIKFLLHFVKESKQDESGMPNNRFLAERTGGTYSTLKVQPAELEDSGVYFCASSPQKGTGADEQFFGPGTRLTVL.

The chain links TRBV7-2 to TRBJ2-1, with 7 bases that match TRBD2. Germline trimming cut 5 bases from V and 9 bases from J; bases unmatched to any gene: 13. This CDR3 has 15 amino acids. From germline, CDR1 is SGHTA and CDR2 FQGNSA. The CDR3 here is CASSPSTSFGGEQFF. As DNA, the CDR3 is TGTGCCAGCAGCCCCTCGACTAGCTTTGGTGGTGAGCAGTTCTTC.

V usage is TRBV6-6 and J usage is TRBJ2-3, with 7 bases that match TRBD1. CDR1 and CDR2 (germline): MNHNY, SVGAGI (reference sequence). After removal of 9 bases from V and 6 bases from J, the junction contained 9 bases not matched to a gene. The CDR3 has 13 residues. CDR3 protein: CASMGQRSDTQYF. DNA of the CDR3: TGTGCCAGTATGGGACAGAGGTCCGATACGCAGTATTTT.

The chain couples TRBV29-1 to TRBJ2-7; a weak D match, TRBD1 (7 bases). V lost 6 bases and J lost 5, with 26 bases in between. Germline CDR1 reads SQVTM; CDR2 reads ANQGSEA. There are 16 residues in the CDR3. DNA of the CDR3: TGCAGCGTCCCGATTTTAACGCCAGGGGGGATCGACGAGCAGTACTTC. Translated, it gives CSVPILTPGGIDEQYF.

The CDR3 bases are TGTGCCAGCAGCGTAAGGGTGGGCTACGAGCAGTACTTC. It specifies CASSVRVGYEQYF. This chain joins TRBV9 and TRBJ2-7; D gene uncertain. Germline V CDR1 and CDR2: SGDLS, YYNGEE. V lost 1 base and J 3 bases, leaving 8 bases between the germline ends. The CDR3 contains 13 residues. The complete variable domain, with remaining parts taken from reference TRBV9 and TRBJ2-7, reads DSGVTQTPKHLITATGQRVTLRCSPRSGDLSVYWYQQSLDQGLQFLIQYYNGEERAKGNILERFSAQQFPDLHSELNLSSLELGDSALYFCASSVRVGYEQYFGPGTRLTVT.

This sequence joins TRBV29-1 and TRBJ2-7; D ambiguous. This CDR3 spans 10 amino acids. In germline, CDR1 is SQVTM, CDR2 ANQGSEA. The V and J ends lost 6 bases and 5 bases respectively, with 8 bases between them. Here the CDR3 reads CSVRWNEQYF. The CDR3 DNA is TGCAGCGTCCGGTGGAACGAGCAGTACTTC.